The 27 T cell receptor beta chains presented below share a single source sample, sequenced in a study of human T cells and chemical hapten exposure. Time point: patch test 1, 2 weeks after DPC sensitization. Treatment meaning: therapeutic diphenylcyclopropenone sensitization with weekly scalp DPC. TCRdb analysed the RACE reads with MiXCR anew, one entry per CDR3 protein. The table includes fewer than 400,000 distinct CDR3 sequences, about 7% detected once. The sequences come from whole blood, collected in connection with sensitization to the hapten diphenylcyclopropenone (DPC). Every receptor here comes from a young woman with alopecia areata. Some clones in this sample may be carry-over from other donors' samples.

The V and J genes are TRBV7-2 and TRBJ2-3, with 8 bases fitting TRBD2. This CDR3 has 13 amino acids. The ends lost 7 bases at V and 6 bases at J; junction bases unmatched: 6. Germline V gene sequence: CDR1 SGHTA, CDR2 FQGNSA. DNA for the CDR3: TGTGCCAGCACCGGGGGGGCCTGGGATACGCAGTATTTT. Translation: CASTGGAWDTQYF. The variable domain in full, completed from reference TRBV7-2 and TRBJ2-3, reads GAGVSQSPSNKVTEKGKDVELRCDPISGHTALYWYRQSLGQGLEFLIYFQGNSAPDKSGLPSDRFSAERTGGSVSTLTIQRTQQEDSAVYLCASTGGAWDTQYFGPGTRLTVL.

This clonotype was found many times. The V gene is TRBV3-1, the J gene TRBJ2-4; 8 nucleotides match TRBD1. This CDR3 has 15 residues. The junction had 5 bases not matched to a gene; V was cut back by 1 base and J by 6 bases. Looked up from germline, CDR1 is LGHDT and CDR2 is YNNKEL (reference sequence). DNA of the CDR3: TGTGCCAGCAGCCAAGGGGAACAGGGGGGAAACATTCAGTACTTC. Its protein is CASSQGEQGGNIQYF. Supplemented by reference TRBV3-1 and TRBJ2-4, the full variable domain reads DTAVSQTPKYLVTQMGNDKSIKCEQNLGHDTMYWYKQDSKKFLKIMFSYNNKELIINETVPNRFSPKSPDKAHLNLHINSLELGDSAVYFCASSQGEQGGNIQYFGAGTRLSVL.

This clonotype was observed at least ten times. The chain combines TRBV15 with TRBJ2-2, with D uncertain. This CDR3 is built from 17 residues. The V gene's germline CDR1 is LNHNV and CDR2 YYDKDF (reference sequence). Trimming left V 1 base short and J 0 bases short, with 12 bases between. The CDR3 sequence is CATSRVGRPSNTGELFF. In DNA, the CDR3 is TGTGCCACCAGCAGAGTGGGCAGACCCTCGAACACCGGGGAGCTGTTTTTT.

This chain connects TRBV2 to TRBJ1-3, with no clear D. The germline V gene encodes CDR1 SNHLY and CDR2 FYNNEI. V lost 6 bases and J lost 2, with 20 bases in between. The CDR3 has 17 residues. The CDR3 loop reads CASRISGDATAGNTIYF. In nucleotides, the CDR3 is TGTGCCAGCAGGATCTCGGGAGACGCCACGGCTGGAAACACCATATATTTT.

This clonotype was counted a few times. This chain joins TRBV18 and TRBJ1-1, with D perhaps TRBD1 (6 bases). The CDR3 runs to 16 residues. The germline V gene has CDR1 KGHSH and CDR2 LQKENI. Trimming removed 4 bases from V and 1 base from J, with 16 bases in between. CDR3 region: CASSLTSGQSNTEAFF. The CDR3 DNA reads TGTGCCAGCTCACTAACGAGCGGACAGTCGAACACTGAAGCTTTCTTT.

This chain connects TRBV28 to TRBJ2-3; 9 bases line up with TRBD2. J was trimmed by 0 bases and V by 3 bases; bases with no gene match: 16. From germline, CDR1 is MDHEN and CDR2 SYDVKM. The CDR3 runs to 20 residues. Here the CDR3 DNA reads TGTGCCAGCAGTTTCCCGATTAGCGGGGGCCCTAAACTTAGCACAGATACGCAGTATTTT. This sequence encodes CASSFPISGGPKLSTDTQYF.

The chain couples TRBV12-3 or TRBV12-4 to TRBJ1-2; D uncertain. V lost 4 bases and J 5 bases, leaving 11 bases between the germline ends. The CDR3 has 13 residues. Here the CDR3 reads CASSSDAYYGYTF. CDR3 DNA sequence: TGTGCCAGCAGTTCCGACGCTTATTATGGCTACACCTTC.

This clonotype was found many times. The genes are TRBV15 and TRBJ1-5; no firm D call. This CDR3 contains 14 residues. Between the trimmed V and J ends, which lost 1 base and 6 bases, there was a span of 10 bases. Germline V gene sequence: CDR1 LNHNV, CDR2 YYDKDF (reference sequence). This CDR3 reads CATSRGAGSQPQHF. In DNA form, the CDR3 reads TGTGCCACCAGCAGAGGAGCTGGGTCTCAGCCCCAGCATTTT.

This clonotype was seen a handful of times. The CDR3 sequence is CASSSPYSYEQYF. The CDR3 bases are TGTGCCAGCAGTTCCCCGTACTCCTACGAGCAGTACTTC. The rearrangement links TRBV27 to TRBJ2-7; D unresolved. V was cut by 4 bases and J by 0 bases, with 7 bases left in between. The CDR3 consists of 13 residues. Germline CDR1 and CDR2: MNHEY and SMNVEV (reference sequence).

The rearrangement uses TRBV7-9 and TRBJ2-5, with 10 bases that match TRBD1. V shed 5 bases, J shed 5 bases, and the junction held 14 bases outside the gene matches. From germline, CDR1 is SEHNR and CDR2 FQNEAQ (reference sequence). The CDR3 has 17 amino acids. The CDR3 nucleotides read TGTGCCAGCAGCACCCGAACCGGGACAGGGGTTTTGGAGACCCAGTACTTC. It specifies CASSTRTGTGVLETQYF. The full variable domain, its missing parts supplied by reference TRBV7-9 and TRBJ2-5, is DTGVSQNPRHKITKRGQNVTFRCDPISEHNRLYWYRQTLGQGPEFLTYFQNEAQLEKSRLLSDRFSAERPKGSFSTLEIQRTEQGDSAMYLCASSTRTGTGVLETQYFGPGTRLLVL.

This chain connects TRBV5-4 to TRBJ1-2; D perhaps matches TRBD1 (6 bases). The V gene's germline CDR1 is SGHNT and CDR2 YYREEE (reference sequence). V was pared by 0 bases and J by 6 bases, with 12 bases between. This CDR3 is built from 14 residues. The CDR3: CASSLVGGGDGYTF. CDR3 nucleotide sequence: TGTGCCAGCAGCTTGGTGGGAGGGGGAGATGGCTACACCTTC. Based on the CDR3 plus reference TRBV5-4 and TRBJ1-2, the full variable domain is ETGVTQSPTHLIKTRGQQVTLRCSSQSGHNTVSWYQQALGQGPQFIFQYYREEENGRGNFPPRFSGLQFPNYSSELNVNALELDDSALYLCASSLVGGGDGYTFGSGTRLTVV.

This clonotype was picked up a small number of times. CDR3 residues: CASSSWTGASRYEQYF. CDR3 coding DNA: TGTGCCAGCAGCTCCTGGACAGGGGCCAGTAGGTACGAGCAGTACTTC. The V call is TRBV7-9, the J call TRBJ2-7, with 9 positions matching TRBD1. Germline V lookup: CDR1 SEHNR, CDR2 FQNEAQ (reference sequence). CDR3 size: 16 residues. After removal of 4 bases from V and 4 bases from J, the junction contained 11 bases not matched to a gene.

This clonotype came up a few times. V and J are TRBV28 and TRBJ1-2, with 11 bases that match TRBD1. J was trimmed by 1 base and V by 6 bases; bases with no gene match: 4. This CDR3 has 15 residues. CDR1 is MDHEN and CDR2 is SYDVKM in the germline V gene. The CDR3 nucleotides are TGTGCCAGCAGGGGGACAGGGGGTGGTAACTATGGCTACACCTTC. Protein product: CASRGTGGGNYGYTF.

The chain carries TRBV27 and TRBJ2-3, with D possibly TRBD2 on 6 matching bases. The CDR3 is 14 amino acids. The germline V and J ends were trimmed by 8 bases and 2 bases, with 14 bases remaining between them. Germline V gene data show CDR1 as MNHEY and CDR2 as SMNVEV (reference sequence). CDR3 nucleotide sequence: TGTGCCAGCCGGGACTTGCTTATCACAGATACGCAGTATTTT. Its translation is CASRDLLITDTQYF.

The chain uses TRBV18 and TRBJ1-4; D gene unclear. V dropped 1 base and J dropped 4 bases, with 10 bases sitting between them. The CDR3 runs 15 residues. Germline V gene lookup returns CDR1 KGHSH and CDR2 LQKENI. CDR3 sequence: CASSPQAADNEKLFF. DNA of the CDR3: TGTGCCAGCTCACCACAGGCCGCCGATAATGAAAAACTGTTTTTT. The entire variable domain, with the rest obtained from reference TRBV18 and TRBJ1-4, is as follows: NAGVMQNPRHLVRRRGQEARLRCSPMKGHSHVYWYRQLPEEGLKFMVYLQKENIIDESGMPKERFSAEFPKEGPSILRIQQVVRGDSAAYFCASSPQAADNEKLFFGSGTQLSVL.

The genes are TRBV12-3 or TRBV12-4 and TRBJ2-5, with D tentatively TRBD2 (5 bases). V lost 0 bases and J lost 5, with 13 bases in between. The CDR3 spans 15 residues. The chain's CDR3 is CASSLAAGVPETQYF. The CDR3 DNA is TGTGCCAGCAGTTTAGCTGCCGGGGTTCCGGAGACCCAGTACTTC.

DNA for the CDR3: TGCAGTGCTGGACTAGCGGCTCCTGACACAGATACGCAGTATTTT. Its translation: CSAGLAAPDTDTQYF. This chain uses TRBV20-1 with TRBJ2-3, with TRBD2 matching over 10 bases. The CDR3 covers 15 residues. Unmatched junction bases numbered 7, after V lost 5 bases and J lost 2 bases. Germline assignment: CDR1 DFQATT and CDR2 SNEGSKA (reference sequence).

V usage is TRBV6-1 and J usage is TRBJ1-5, with D hard to call. This CDR3 has 13 residues. Germline V CDR1 and CDR2: MNHNS, SASEGT. V lost 8 bases to trimming and J lost 1 base, with 9 bases between them. CDR3 coding DNA: TGTGCCAGCCAGCCACCGAGCAATCAGCCCCAGCATTTT. Translation gives CASQPPSNQPQHF.

This clonotype was seen ten or more times. The rearrangement links TRBV9 to TRBJ2-2; possibly TRBD1 for D (5 bases). CDR1 and CDR2 (germline): SGDLS, YYNGEE. The CDR3 is 14 amino acids. With 4 bases removed from V and 1 base from J, the gap between germline ends came to 8 bases. This CDR3 reads CASSPDRNTGELFF. The CDR3 DNA follows: TGTGCCAGCAGCCCAGACAGGAACACCGGGGAGCTGTTTTTT.

This clonotype was counted only a few times. This chain uses TRBV6-2 or TRBV6-3 with TRBJ1-5; perhaps TRBD1 as D (6 bases). The V end lost 8 bases, the J end lost 4 bases, and 18 bases lay between the germline ends. Germline V gene lookup returns CDR1 MNHEY and CDR2 SVGEGT. CDR3 length: 15 residues. The CDR3 here is CASHPGRGGNQPQHF. In nucleotides, the CDR3 is TGTGCCAGCCACCCAGGCAGGGGCGGAAATCAGCCCCAGCATTTT.

The sample holds a few counts of this clonotype. The rearrangement uses TRBV20-1 and TRBJ2-7; D uncertain. This CDR3 has 14 residues. Trimming cost V 1 base and J 2 bases, with 12 bases left between them. CDR1 is DFQATT and CDR2 is SNEGSKA in the germline V gene (reference sequence). CDR3 amino acids: CSARVDLKAYEQYF. CDR3 sequence (DNA): TGCAGTGCTAGAGTTGACCTTAAGGCCTACGAGCAGTACTTC.

At least ten counts were recorded for this clonotype. The chain links TRBV29-1 to TRBJ2-1; no definite D call. V was clipped by 5 bases and J by 0 bases, with 8 bases between them. CDR1 and CDR2 (germline): SQVTM, ANQGSEA. The CDR3 has 13 amino acids. The CDR3 is CSVPDLSYNEQFF. The CDR3 region has the DNA TGCAGCGTTCCAGATCTCTCCTACAATGAGCAGTTCTTC.

This clonotype was seen repeatedly, ten times or more. J is TRBJ2-7 and V is TRBV28; TRBD1 matches at 7 bases. The CDR3 spans 15 residues. Germline assignment: CDR1 MDHEN and CDR2 SYDVKM. Unmatched junction bases numbered 5, after V lost 3 bases and J lost 0 bases. CDR3 region: CASSLGTADSYEQYF. CDR3 nucleotides: TGTGCCAGCAGTTTGGGGACAGCAGACTCCTACGAGCAGTACTTC. The whole variable domain, remainder taken from reference TRBV28 and TRBJ2-7, is DVKVTQSSRYLVKRTGEKVFLECVQDMDHENMFWYRQDPGLGLRLIYFSYDVKMKEKGDIPEGYSVSREKKERFSLILESASTNQTSMYLCASSLGTADSYEQYFGPGTRLTVT.

V gene TRBV7-9 combines with J gene TRBJ1-1; the match to TRBD1 covers 8 bases. The CDR3 is made up of 12 amino acids. From germline, CDR1 is SEHNR and CDR2 FQNEAQ (reference sequence). V trimming: 5 bases; J trimming: 10 bases; junction bases outside the gene matches: 6. CDR3 nucleotides: TGTGCCAGCAGCATCGACAGGGGCATAGCTTTCTTT. It translates to CASSIDRGIAFF. Full variable domain (rest looked up from reference TRBV7-9 and TRBJ1-1): DTGVSQNPRHKITKRGQNVTFRCDPISEHNRLYWYRQTLGQGPEFLTYFQNEAQLEKSRLLSDRFSAERPKGSFSTLEIQRTEQGDSAMYLCASSIDRGIAFFGQGTRLTVV.

This clonotype was seen many times. The rearrangement joins TRBV28 to TRBJ2-7, with D hard to call. In germline, CDR1 is MDHEN, CDR2 SYDVKM. CDR3 length: 14 amino acids. Trimming pared 5 bases from V and 4 bases from J, leaving 15 bases between. The DNA for the CDR3 is TGTGCCAGCAGTCTTGACATCCCCGTTTACGAGCAGTACTTC. It specifies CASSLDIPVYEQYF.

The chain combines TRBV4-1 with TRBJ1-4, with D tentatively TRBD1 (6 bases). The germline V and J ends were trimmed by 3 bases and 4 bases, with 9 bases remaining between them. Germline assignment: CDR1 MGHRA and CDR2 YSYEKL. CDR3 length equals 14 residues. CDR3 sequence (DNA): TGCGCCAGCAGCCAGGGGGCGATTAATGAAAAACTGTTTTTT. Translating gives CASSQGAINEKLFF.

This clonotype was picked up a small number of times. The chain employs TRBV12-3 or TRBV12-4 and TRBJ2-5, with D possibly being TRBD2 (5 bases). The length of the CDR3 is 13 residues. V was pared by 4 bases and J by 3 bases, with 9 bases between. The DNA for the CDR3 is TGTGCCAGCAGTTGGGGAGACAAAGAGACCCAGTACTTC. The encoded protein is CASSWGDKETQYF.